The 6 T cell receptor beta chains below all came from one sample that was sequenced in a study of cytomegalovirus exposure and HLA in healthy donors. 13 Jbeta primers and 60 Vbeta primers were used for the PCR. This table comes from immunoSEQ multiplex PCR, and its TCRdb copy is limited to in-frame clones, with some not included. The repertoire holds under 200,000 clones, with roughly 80% as singletons. Specimen: PBMCs. These receptor sequences come from a male donor in good health and CMV-seronegative.

The chain employs TRBV5-1 and TRBJ2-7; 7 nucleotides align to TRBD1. Germline trimming cut 4 bases from V and 0 bases from J; bases unmatched to any gene: 4. The CDR3 covers 14 residues. Germline-derived CDR1 and CDR2 are SGHRS and YFSETQ. Written as DNA, the CDR3 is TGCGCCAGCAGCACGGGACAGAGCTCCTACGAGCAGTACTTC. Translating it yields CASSTGQSSYEQYF.

The J gene is TRBJ2-7, the V gene TRBV11-2, with D possibly being TRBD1 (7 bases). Trimming stripped 5 bases from V and 6 bases from J, with 17 bases between. The CDR3 runs to 14 residues. Germline V gene data show CDR1 as SGHAT and CDR2 as FQNNGV. The CDR3 DNA is TGTGCCAGCAGCCCCCGACAGGGAGCGGGCGAGCAGTACTTC. Its protein is CASSPRQGAGEQYF.

This clone was detected only a few times. V and J are TRBV29-1 and TRBJ1-1; a weak D match, TRBD1 (6 bases). CDR3 length equals 12 residues. CDR1 SQVTM and CDR2 ANQGSEA come from the germline V gene. The V gene lost 4 bases and the J gene lost 3 bases, with 9 bases spanning the gap. CDR3 DNA: TGCAGCGTTGGTCCAGGGGACACTGAAGCTTTCTTT. It yields the protein CSVGPGDTEAFF.

J is TRBJ1-2 and V is TRBV10-2; 8 bases map to TRBD1. Unmatched junction bases numbered 7, after V lost 6 bases and J lost 4 bases. Germline V lookup: CDR1 WSHSY, CDR2 SAAADI. The CDR3 is 14 amino acids. DNA for the CDR3: TGCGCCAGCAGGACCCAGGGGGCTGGCTATGGCTACACCTTC. This translates into CASRTQGAGYGYTF.

This clone was seen more than once but under ten times. This chain connects TRBV7-2 to TRBJ1-1; no reliable D call. V lost 3 bases, J lost 5 bases, and 13 bases lay in between. The CDR3 length is 14 residues. The germline V gene encodes CDR1 SGHTA and CDR2 FQGNSA. This CDR3 reads CASSFRRGSTEAFF. In DNA form, the CDR3 reads TGTGCCAGCAGCTTCCGACGGGGAAGTACTGAAGCTTTCTTT.

The chain is built from TRBV11-2 and TRBJ1-4; TRBD1 matches 10 bases. Germline CDR1 and CDR2: SGHAT and FQNNGV. This CDR3 is built from 15 residues. J lost 8 bases, V lost 5 bases, and 8 bases had no gene match. The CDR3 loop reads CASSARQGAREKLFF. The CDR3 DNA is TGTGCCAGCAGCGCCCGACAGGGGGCTCGGGAAAAACTGTTTTTT. The full variable domain, rest sourced from reference TRBV11-2 and TRBJ1-4, is EAGVAQSPRYKIIEKRQSVAFWCNPISGHATLYWYQQILGQGPKLLIQFQNNGVVDDSQLPKDRFSAERLKGVDSTLKIQPAKLEDSAVYLCASSARQGAREKLFFGSGTQLSVL.